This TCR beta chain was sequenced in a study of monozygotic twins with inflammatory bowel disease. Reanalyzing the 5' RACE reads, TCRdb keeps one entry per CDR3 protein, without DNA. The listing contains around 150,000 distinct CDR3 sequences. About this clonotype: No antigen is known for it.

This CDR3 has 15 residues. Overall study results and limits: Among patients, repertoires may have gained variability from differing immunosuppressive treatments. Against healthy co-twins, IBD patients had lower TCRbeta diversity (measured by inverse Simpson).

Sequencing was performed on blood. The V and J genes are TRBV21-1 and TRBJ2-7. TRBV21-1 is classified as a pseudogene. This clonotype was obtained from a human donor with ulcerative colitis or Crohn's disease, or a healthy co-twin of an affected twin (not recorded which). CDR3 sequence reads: CASSKAQGLSYEQYF.